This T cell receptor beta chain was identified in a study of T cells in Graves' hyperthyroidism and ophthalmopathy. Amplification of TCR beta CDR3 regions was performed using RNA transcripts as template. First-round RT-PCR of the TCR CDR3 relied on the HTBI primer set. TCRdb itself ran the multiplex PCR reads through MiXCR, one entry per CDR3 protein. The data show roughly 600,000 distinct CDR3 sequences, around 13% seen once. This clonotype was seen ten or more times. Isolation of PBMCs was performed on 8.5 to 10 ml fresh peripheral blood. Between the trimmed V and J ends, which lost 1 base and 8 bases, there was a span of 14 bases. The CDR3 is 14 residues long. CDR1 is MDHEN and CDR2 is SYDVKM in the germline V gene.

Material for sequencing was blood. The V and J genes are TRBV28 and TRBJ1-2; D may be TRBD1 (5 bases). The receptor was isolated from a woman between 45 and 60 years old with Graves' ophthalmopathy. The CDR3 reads CASSLFLRESGYTF. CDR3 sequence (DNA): TGTGCCAGCAGTTTATTCCTCAGGGAAAGCGGCTACACCTTC.